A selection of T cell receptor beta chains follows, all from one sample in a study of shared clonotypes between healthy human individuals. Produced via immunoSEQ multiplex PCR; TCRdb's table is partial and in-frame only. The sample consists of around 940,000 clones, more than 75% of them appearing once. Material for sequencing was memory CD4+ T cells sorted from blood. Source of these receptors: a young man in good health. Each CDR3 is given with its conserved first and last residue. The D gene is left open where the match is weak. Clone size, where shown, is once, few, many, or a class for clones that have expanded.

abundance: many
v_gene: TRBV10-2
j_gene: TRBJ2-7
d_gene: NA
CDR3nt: TGCGCCAGCAGTGAGGGCGGCGAGCAGTACTTC
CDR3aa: CASSEGGEQYF

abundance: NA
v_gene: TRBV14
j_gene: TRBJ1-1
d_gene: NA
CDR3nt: TGTGCCAGCAGCCAATTCGGACTGAACTATTTGAACACTGAAGCTTTCTTT
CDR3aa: CASSQFGLNYLNTEAFF

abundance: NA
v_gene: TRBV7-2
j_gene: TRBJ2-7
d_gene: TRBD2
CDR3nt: TGTGCCAGCAGCTTAAGGCCGACTAGCGGGAGCCCAAGTTTCTACGAGCAGTACTTC
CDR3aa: CASSLRPTSGSPSFYEQYF

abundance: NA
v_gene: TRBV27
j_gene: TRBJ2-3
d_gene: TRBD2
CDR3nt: TGTGCCAGCAGTTCGTTAGCGGGGGCGCAGTATTTT
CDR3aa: CASSSLAGAQYF

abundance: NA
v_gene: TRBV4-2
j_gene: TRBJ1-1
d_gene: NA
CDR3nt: TGTGCCAGCAGCCAAGTAAGGACACGGAACACTGAAGCTTTCTTT
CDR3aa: CASSQVRTRNTEAFF

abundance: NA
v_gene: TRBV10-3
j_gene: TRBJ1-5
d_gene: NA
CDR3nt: TGTGCCATCAGTGAAGCATGGGACGGTCAGCCCCAGCATTTT
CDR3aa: CAISEAWDGQPQHF

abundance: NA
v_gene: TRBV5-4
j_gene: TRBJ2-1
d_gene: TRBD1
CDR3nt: TGTGCCAGCAGCTTCCAGGGGGCCTCTTTCAATGAGCAGTTCTTC
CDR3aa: CASSFQGASFNEQFF

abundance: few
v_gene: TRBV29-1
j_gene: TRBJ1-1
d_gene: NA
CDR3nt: TGCAGCGTAAACATGAACACTGAAGCTTTCTTT
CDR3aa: CSVNMNTEAFF

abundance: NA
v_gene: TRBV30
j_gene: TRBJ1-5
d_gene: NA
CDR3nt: TGTGCCTGGAGTGTACCAGGGGAATCTCAGCCCCAGCATTTT
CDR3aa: CAWSVPGESQPQHF

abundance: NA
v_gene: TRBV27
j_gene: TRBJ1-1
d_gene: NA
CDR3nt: TGTGCCAGCAGTTCACAGGGACGCATGAACACTGAAGCTTTCTTT
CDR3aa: CASSSQGRMNTEAFF